This passage covers 23 T cell receptor beta chains from one sample sequenced in a study of T cells after yellow fever vaccination. TCRdb re-analysed the 5' RACE reads in MiXCR, keeping a single row per CDR3 protein. This table holds about 260,000 distinct CDR3 sequences, about 5.2% found once. Sequencing used CD4+ T cells sorted from PBMCs, obtained on the day of the yellow fever booster vaccination. The receptors were gathered from a man aged 18 to 30 who received the YFV17D yellow fever vaccine.

The genes are TRBV12-3 or TRBV12-4 and TRBJ2-1, with 13 bases lining up with TRBD2. Trimming took 5 bases from V and 9 from J; bases not matched to a gene: 7. The CDR3 runs to 15 residues. The chain's CDR3 is CASSPTTSGGGEQFF. The CDR3 region has the DNA TGTGCCAGCAGTCCAACTACTAGCGGGGGGGGTGAGCAGTTCTTC.

This clonotype appeared a few times. The chain joins TRBV9 to TRBJ2-2; the D is unclear. CDR1 SGDLS and CDR2 YYNGEE come from the germline V gene. This CDR3 has 13 amino acids. V was trimmed by 3 bases and J by 6 bases, leaving 9 bases between them. The CDR3 DNA is TGTGCCAGCAGCGCCAGCTCAGCCGGGGAGCTGTTTTTT. Translating it yields CASSASSAGELFF.

A few counts support this clonotype. The V call is TRBV15, the J call TRBJ2-3, with 8 bases aligning to TRBD2. Germline CDR1 and CDR2: LNHNV and YYDKDF (reference sequence). The CDR3 consists of 17 residues. J lost 1 base, V lost 0 bases, and 6 bases had no gene match. CDR3 coding DNA: TGTGCCACCAGCAGAGATTCGGGCGGGGGGCGCACAGATACGCAGTATTTT. It encodes CATSRDSGGGRTDTQYF.

The table lists this clonotype with a few counts. This rearrangement joins TRBV20-1 to TRBJ2-1; 11 nucleotides agree with TRBD2. CDR3 length: 16 residues. Looked up from germline, CDR1 is DFQATT and CDR2 is SNEGSKA (reference sequence). Trimming removed 0 bases from V and 6 bases from J; junction bases left unmatched: 7. The CDR3 region has the DNA TGCAGTGCTAGAGATATTAGACTAGCGGGGCGCAATGAGCAGTTCTTC. Translation gives CSARDIRLAGRNEQFF.

This clonotype was counted only a few times. The V call is TRBV6-5, the J call TRBJ1-5; a possible D gene is TRBD1 (5 bases). Trimming took off 0 bases at V and 2 bases at J, with 5 bases between the two ends. Germline V gene data show CDR1 as MNHEY and CDR2 as SVGAGI. The CDR3 is 14 residues long. CDR3 nucleotides: TGTGCCAGCAGTTACTCGGGGGGCAATCAGCCCCAGCATTTT. Translation: CASSYSGGNQPQHF.

The rearrangement links TRBV5-1 to TRBJ2-2; D might be TRBD2 (5 bases). Germline CDR1 and CDR2: SGHRS and YFSETQ. The CDR3 loop spans 16 amino acids. V was pared by 4 bases and J by 0 bases, with 13 bases between. The CDR3 DNA follows: TGCGCCAGCAGCCCCTCGACTATTCCGAACACCGGGGAGCTGTTTTTT. Its protein is CASSPSTIPNTGELFF.

The chain combines TRBV5-1 with TRBJ2-3; D not certain. The CDR3 totals 13 residues. CDR1 is SGHRS and CDR2 is YFSETQ in the germline V gene. Trimming took off 4 bases at V and 2 bases at J, with 8 bases between the two ends. Written as DNA, the CDR3 is TGCGCCAGCAGCATAGACTCCACAGATACGCAGTATTTT. It translates to CASSIDSTDTQYF.

This clonotype has a handful of counts. The rearrangement links TRBV11-1 to TRBJ2-2; no clear D. The CDR3 has 14 amino acids. Looked up from germline, CDR1 is SGHAT and CDR2 is FQDESV (reference sequence). V gave up 7 bases and J gave up 0 bases, with 9 bases separating them. CDR3 nucleotides: TGTGCCAGCACCACAGTCCCGAACACCGGGGAGCTGTTTTTT. It specifies CASTTVPNTGELFF.

This clonotype was picked up many times. The chain carries TRBV28 and TRBJ2-7, with TRBD1 identical over 10 bases. The CDR3 contains 13 residues. V gave up 6 bases and J gave up 3 bases; unmatched junction bases: 2. Germline-derived CDR1 and CDR2 are MDHEN and SYDVKM. The CDR3 here is CASSRTGGYEQYV. CDR3 DNA sequence: TGTGCCAGCAGCCGGACAGGGGGCTACGAGCAGTACGTC.

This clonotype has more than one count but fewer than ten. The genes are TRBV20-1 and TRBJ2-1, with D perhaps TRBD2 (6 bases). V was pared by 4 bases and J by 7 bases, with 20 bases between. Germline values: CDR1 DFQATT, CDR2 SNEGSKA (reference sequence). There are 15 residues in the CDR3. The CDR3 loop is CSATIGGGAANEQFF. The CDR3 DNA sequence: TGCAGTGCTACTATAGGTGGCGGGGCCGCAAATGAGCAGTTCTTC.

This clonotype showed up many times. The chain recombines TRBV29-1 with TRBJ1-1, with D unresolved. CDR3 size: 15 residues. From germline, CDR1 is SQVTM and CDR2 ANQGSEA. With 0 bases removed from V and 11 bases from J, the gap between germline ends came to 22 bases. CDR3 region: CSVEEVLGMTNAAFF. CDR3 nucleotide sequence: TGCAGCGTTGAAGAGGTATTAGGCATGACGAATGCGGCTTTCTTT.

This clonotype was detected ten times or more. A read error may produce the germline difference seen at one junction end. V usage is TRBV7-9 and J usage is TRBJ2-3, with TRBD2 identical over 9 bases. Germline-derived CDR1 and CDR2 are SEHNR and FQNEAQ (reference sequence). This CDR3 has 13 amino acids. This CDR3 reads CASSLAGSDTQYF. CDR3 coding DNA: TGTGCCAGCAGCCTAGCGGGGTCAGATACGCAGTATTTT.

This clonotype was observed a handful of times. The chain has TRBV4-2 and TRBJ2-3; D not resolved. The V gene lost 0 bases and the J gene lost 4 bases, with 8 bases spanning the gap. The CDR3 has 14 amino acids. The V gene's germline CDR1 is LGHNA and CDR2 YNFKEQ. CDR3 nucleotide sequence: TGTGCCAGCAGCCAAGATCGTCGGGCAGATACGCAGTATTTT. Translation: CASSQDRRADTQYF.

V and J are TRBV12-3 or TRBV12-4 and TRBJ2-5; weak D call: TRBD2 (5 bases). This CDR3 spans 13 amino acids. V dropped 10 bases and J dropped 5 bases, with 17 bases sitting between them. CDR3 sequence (DNA): TGTGCCACCCAACGGGATGTCTGGGAGACCCAGTACTTC. Translation: CATQRDVWETQYF.

At least ten counts were recorded for this clonotype. The chain links TRBV7-3 to TRBJ2-1, with 9 bases fitting TRBD2. After removal of 2 bases from V and 2 bases from J, the junction contained 1 base not matched to a gene. The germline gives CDR1 SGHTA, CDR2 FQGTGA. CDR3 length: 15 amino acids. The CDR3 spells CASSLVAGAYNEQFF. In DNA form, the CDR3 reads TGTGCCAGCAGCTTAGTAGCGGGGGCCTACAATGAGCAGTTCTTC.

This clonotype was recorded many times. This chain uses TRBV4-1 with TRBJ2-5; 10 bases map to TRBD1. Unmatched junction bases numbered 7, after V lost 6 bases and J lost 3 bases. The CDR3 loop spans 15 amino acids. Germline-derived CDR1 and CDR2 are MGHRA and YSYEKL. The CDR3 bases are TGCGCCAGCAGGCGCCCCGGGACAGGGGAAGAGACCCAGTACTTC. Translation gives CASRRPGTGEETQYF.

There are a few counts of this clonotype. The chain has TRBV5-5 and TRBJ1-3, with D possibly TRBD1 on 5 matching bases. V was clipped by 4 bases and J by 0 bases, with 8 bases between them. The CDR3 totals 14 residues. Germline V CDR1 and CDR2: SGHKS, YYEKEE (reference sequence). CDR3 in DNA: TGTGCCAGCAGCGGGGCTGCCTCTGGAAACACCATATATTTT. It yields the protein CASSGAASGNTIYF. Supplemented by reference TRBV5-5 and TRBJ1-3, the full variable domain reads DAGVTQSPTHLIKTRGQQVTLRCSPISGHKSVSWYQQVLGQGPQFIFQYYEKEERGRGNFPDRFSARQFPNYSSELNVNALLLGDSALYLCASSGAASGNTIYFGEGSWLTVV.

This clonotype has a handful of counts. The rearrangement links TRBV2 to TRBJ1-1; D uncertain. CDR1 SNHLY and CDR2 FYNNEI come from the germline V gene. Trimming took 7 bases from V and 6 from J, leaving 9 bases between them. This CDR3 has 11 amino acids. The CDR3 DNA sequence: TGTGCCAGCAAACCGGCCTCTGAAGCTTTCTTT. Protein: CASKPASEAFF.

The chain employs TRBV12-3 or TRBV12-4 and TRBJ1-1; D gene ambiguous. The CDR3 extends over 12 amino acids. V was shortened by 3 bases and J by 3 bases, with 5 bases between the two germline ends. The CDR3 DNA follows: TGTGCCAGCAGTTTTCAGTACACTGAAGCTTTCTTT. Its protein product is CASSFQYTEAFF.

This clonotype was counted ten times or more. The chain uses TRBV4-3 and TRBJ2-3; 11 nucleotides agree with TRBD2. V dropped 0 bases and J dropped 6; count of bases not matched to a gene: 8. The CDR3 is made up of 17 amino acids. Germline V gene sequence: CDR1 LGHNA, CDR2 YSLEER. DNA of the CDR3: TGCGCCAGCAGCCAAGAGTTTAGTGCTAGCGGGGGGGATACGCAGTATTTT. Encoded protein: CASSQEFSASGGDTQYF.

This chain links TRBV3-1 with TRBJ1-1, with D possibly TRBD1 on 5 matching bases. The germline V and J ends were trimmed by 4 bases and 13 bases, with 25 bases remaining between them. The CDR3 covers 15 residues. The germline CDR1 and CDR2 sequences are LGHDT and YNNKEL (reference sequence). The CDR3 DNA reads TGTGCCAGCAGCCCTAGTTCGGCAGGGCTTATAAATGGTTTCTTT. Translated, it gives CASSPSSAGLINGFF.

This rearrangement joins TRBV24-1 to TRBJ2-3, with 9 nucleotides matching TRBD1. The V gene end was trimmed by 7 bases and the J gene end by 3 bases; junction bases not matched to a gene: 4. CDR1 KGHDR and CDR2 SFDVKD come from the germline V gene. The CDR3 spans 14 residues. CDR3 bases: TGTGCCACCAGCTCGGGACAGGGAACAGATACGCAGTATTTT. Translating it yields CATSSGQGTDTQYF.

This chain connects TRBV28 to TRBJ1-4; weak D call: TRBD1 (5 bases). Germline V gene lookup returns CDR1 MDHEN and CDR2 SYDVKM. Deletions cut 4 bases from V and 5 bases from J, with 14 bases between. CDR3 size: 15 residues. The CDR3 here is CASSWGQGLNEKLFF. CDR3 DNA sequence: TGTGCCAGCAGTTGGGGTCAGGGACTGAATGAAAAACTGTTTTTT.